Below are 11 T cell receptor beta chains sequenced from a single sample in a study of blood T cell repertoires in COVID-19. Using immunoSEQ multiplex PCR, the repertoire was profiled, and TCRdb retains in-frame clones only, with some absent. The sample shows 330,000 or so clones, 87% of them seen only once. Sequenced material: PBMCs or T cells enriched from blood (not recorded which). These receptor sequences come from a woman aged 25-40 years who had recovered from COVID-19.

V gene TRBV6-2 or TRBV6-3 combines with J gene TRBJ1-1; D is uncertain. The V end was cut by 6 bases, the J end by 3 bases, with 11 bases between. The CDR3 runs 13 residues. Germline values: CDR1 MNHEY, CDR2 SVGEGT. CDR3 protein: CASRPPEDTEAFF. The DNA for the CDR3 is TGTGCCAGCAGGCCTCCGGAGGACACTGAAGCTTTCTTT.

This clone was seen just once. The CDR3 DNA is TGTGCCAGTAGTATAGTGGCGGGAGGGCCCCATGAGCAGTTCTTC. Translation: CASSIVAGGPHEQFF. This chain links TRBV19 with TRBJ2-1; 9 bases fit TRBD2. Losses at the gene ends were 1 base for V and 8 bases for J; bases not matched to a gene: 6. Germline V gene lookup returns CDR1 LNHDA and CDR2 SQIVND (reference sequence). The CDR3 extends over 15 amino acids.

V usage is TRBV11-2 and J usage is TRBJ2-5, with D perhaps TRBD2 (6 bases). Trimming cost V 4 bases and J 5 bases, with 14 bases left between them. Germline V gene lookup returns CDR1 SGHAT and CDR2 FQNNGV. This CDR3 contains 14 residues. Here the CDR3 DNA reads TGTGCCAGCAGCTCGGTGGGAGGTCCGGAGACCCAGTACTTC. Protein sequence: CASSSVGGPETQYF.

The rearrangement uses TRBV5-1 and TRBJ2-1; 9 bases map to TRBD1. This CDR3 is 15 amino acids long. Germline V lookup: CDR1 SGHRS, CDR2 YFSETQ. V lost 4 bases and J lost 5; bases outside the gene matches: 7. The CDR3 sequence: CASSTGTGTHNEQFF. The CDR3 nucleotides are TGCGCCAGCAGCACCGGGACAGGGACCCACAATGAGCAGTTCTTC.

The genes are TRBV27 and TRBJ1-2; 11 bases agree with TRBD1. This CDR3 region has 15 residues. The trim removed 1 base at V and 7 bases at J, leaving 5 bases unmatched. Per the germline V gene, CDR1 is MNHEY and CDR2 is SMNVEV (reference sequence). The CDR3 is CASSLYSGQGGGYTF. CDR3 sequence (DNA): TGTGCCAGCAGTTTATACTCGGGACAGGGGGGTGGCTACACCTTC.

The rearrangement joins TRBV4-2 to TRBJ1-5, with D tentatively TRBD1 (6 bases). Germline V gene sequence: CDR1 LGHNA, CDR2 YNFKEQ. There are 14 residues in the CDR3. Trimming took 4 bases from V and 5 from J, leaving 12 bases between them. DNA for the CDR3: TGTGCCAGCAGCCGAATACAGGGAGATCAGCCCCAGCATTTT. Translation: CASSRIQGDQPQHF.

The chain uses TRBV5-1 and TRBJ1-6; D unclear. V dropped 0 bases and J dropped 10 bases, with 17 bases sitting between them. Germline CDR1 and CDR2: SGHRS and YFSETQ. This CDR3 is built from 16 residues. The CDR3 loop is CASSLASTILGSPLHF. CDR3 nucleotides: TGCGCCAGCAGCTTGGCCAGTACGATACTAGGGTCACCCCTCCACTTT.

This clone was seen a few times. This chain links TRBV27 with TRBJ1-1; TRBD1 matches at 11 bases. In germline, CDR1 is MNHEY, CDR2 SMNVEV (reference sequence). The CDR3 consists of 15 residues. V dropped 5 bases and J dropped 0; count of bases not matched to a gene: 2. CDR3 sequence (DNA): TGTGCCAGCAGTGGGACAGGGGGACTGAACACTGAAGCTTTCTTT. This sequence encodes CASSGTGGLNTEAFF.

The chain combines TRBV19 with TRBJ2-3; TRBD1 might be the D (7 bases). With 3 bases removed from V and 3 bases from J, the gap between germline ends came to 13 bases. Germline assignment: CDR1 LNHDA and CDR2 SQIVND (reference sequence). The CDR3 is made up of 15 amino acids. CDR3 in DNA: TGTGCCAGTAGTATGGCGGGACAGACGACAGATACGCAGTATTTT. Protein sequence: CASSMAGQTTDTQYF.

The genes are TRBV7-8 and TRBJ2-1; 11 bases agree with TRBD2. J was trimmed by 4 bases and V by 5 bases; bases with no gene match: 7. CDR1 SGHVS and CDR2 FQNEAQ come from the germline V gene. This CDR3 is built from 16 residues. The CDR3 reads CASSLGTSGTYNEQFF. The CDR3 DNA follows: TGTGCCAGCAGCCTCGGGACTAGCGGAACATACAATGAGCAGTTCTTC.

Regarding this clone: This specimen includes other DNA sequences encoding the same CDR3. The V call is TRBV4-1, the J call TRBJ1-1; TRBD1 matches 8 bases. The CDR3 has 16 residues. Germline V gene lookup returns CDR1 MGHRA and CDR2 YSYEKL. Trimming at V came to 0 bases and at J to 5 bases, leaving 8 bases not matched to a gene. This CDR3 is CASSQDLGQGLTEAFF. The CDR3 nucleotides are TGCGCCAGCAGCCAAGACCTCGGACAGGGCCTAACTGAAGCTTTCTTT.